This T cell receptor beta chain was found in a study of T cells in narcolepsy. Across the study: Enrolled donors included narcolepsy type 1 or type 2 patients and healthy controls. The study's findings and limits: Some memory CD4+ repertoires had no autoreactive clone sequences. Comparing one patient's CSF and blood CD4+ clonotypes highlighted HCRT- and TRIB2-specific autoreactive clonotypes. Blood of same and different patients, but not healthy controls, reportedly held recurring autoreactive clonotypes.

Some clones are missing from TCRdb's copy, which holds only in-frame ones; the method was immunoSEQ multiplex PCR. In the table there are fewer than 25,000 clones, about 80% of which are singletons. Per the germline V gene, CDR1 is LNHDA and CDR2 is SQIVND (reference sequence). V dropped 10 bases and J dropped 3; count of bases not matched to a gene: 13. This CDR3 has 15 amino acids. Regarding this clone: Its antigen is unknown.

What was sequenced was memory (CD45RA-) CD4+ T cells from blood. The clonotype was recovered from a human donor in good health. The chain has TRBV19 and TRBJ1-2; TRBD1 matches 8 bases. CDR3 amino acids: CATATSGTGDYGYTF. The CDR3, as DNA: TGTGCCACCGCCACATCCGGGACAGGAGACTATGGCTACACCTTC.